This T cell receptor (beta chain) derives from a study of CD8 T cells in Susac syndrome. After removal of 1 base from V and 6 bases from J, the junction contained 7 bases not matched to a gene. The germline V gene encodes CDR1 SQVTM and CDR2 ANQGSEA. The CDR3 has 14 amino acids. Reverse transcription used about 0.45 to 1 ug RNA and random hexamers. The authors amplified TCR beta CDR3 across 54 Vbeta and 13 Jbeta using immunoSEQ multiplex PCR. TCRdb reanalysed the immunoSEQ multiplex PCR reads using MiXCR and keeps one entry per CDR3 protein. Seen here are around 180,000 distinct CDR3 sequences, 85% to 95% observed once, and the top ten hold 0.095% to 0.13%.

The receptor comes from a human donor with Susac syndrome. Source material: CD4+ T cells from PBMCs. The chain links TRBV29-1 to TRBJ1-1, with 8 nucleotides matching TRBD1. The CDR3 sequence is CSVEGGGQGAEAFF. CDR3 bases: TGCAGCGTTGAAGGCGGCGGACAGGGTGCTGAAGCTTTCTTT.